This T cell receptor beta chain was sequenced in a study of cytomegalovirus exposure and HLA in healthy donors. Overall study results and limits: Reportedly, HLA-A and HLA-B alleles of most subjects were accurately predicted from TCR beta.

Regarding this clone: Its specificity is not known.

Use of 60 Vbeta and 13 Jbeta primers characterized the PCR. Repertoires were generated with immunoSEQ multiplex PCR, while TCRdb's copy carries only in-frame clones and drops some. The table lists some 99,000 clones, roughly three quarters of them singletons, with more than 6% in the top ten. This CDR3 has 14 residues. J lost 6 bases, V lost 2 bases, and 6 bases had no gene match. Germline CDR1 and CDR2: SNHLY and FYNNEI. The sample taken for sequencing was PBMCs. J is TRBJ1-2 and V is TRBV2; the match to TRBD1 covers 7 bases. This clonotype was sampled from a woman in her forties or fifties in good health and CMV-seropositive. The CDR3 is CASSETRGQDGYTF. DNA for the CDR3: TGTGCCAGCAGTGAAACTAGGGGGCAGGATGGCTACACCTTC.